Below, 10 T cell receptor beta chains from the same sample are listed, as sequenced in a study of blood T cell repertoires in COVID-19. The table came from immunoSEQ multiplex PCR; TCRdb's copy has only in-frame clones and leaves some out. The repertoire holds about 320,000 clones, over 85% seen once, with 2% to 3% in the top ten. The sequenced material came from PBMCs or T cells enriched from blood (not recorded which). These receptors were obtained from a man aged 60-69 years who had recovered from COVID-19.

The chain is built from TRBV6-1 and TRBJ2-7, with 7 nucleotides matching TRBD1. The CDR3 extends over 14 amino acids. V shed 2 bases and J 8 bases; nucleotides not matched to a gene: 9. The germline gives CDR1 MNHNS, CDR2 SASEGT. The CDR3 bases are TGTGCCAGCAGTGAACGGACAGGTCGGGTGAAGCAGTACTTC. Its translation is CASSERTGRVKQYF.

The CDR3 nucleotides are TGCGCCAGCAGGGAAACCGGGACTACTAAAGAGACCCAGTACTTC. It encodes CASRETGTTKETQYF. The chain recombines TRBV10-2 with TRBJ2-5; 7 bases agree with TRBD2. CDR1 and CDR2 from the germline V gene are WSHSY and SAAADI. Trimming took 6 bases from V and 3 from J; bases not matched to a gene: 10. The CDR3 covers 15 residues.

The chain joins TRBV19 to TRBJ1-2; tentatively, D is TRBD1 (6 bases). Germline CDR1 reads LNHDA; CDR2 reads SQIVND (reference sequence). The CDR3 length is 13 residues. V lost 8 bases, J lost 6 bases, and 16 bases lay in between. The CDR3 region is CASSRDNDHGYTF. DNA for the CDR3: TGTGCCAGTTCCCGGGACAACGATCATGGCTACACCTTC.

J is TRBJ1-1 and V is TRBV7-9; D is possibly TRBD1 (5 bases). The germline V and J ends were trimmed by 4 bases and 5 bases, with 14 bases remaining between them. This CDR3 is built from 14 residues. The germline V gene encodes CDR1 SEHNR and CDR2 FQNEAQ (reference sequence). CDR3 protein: CASSSIGVVTEAFF. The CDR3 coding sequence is TGTGCCAGCAGCTCGATAGGGGTTGTGACTGAAGCTTTCTTT.

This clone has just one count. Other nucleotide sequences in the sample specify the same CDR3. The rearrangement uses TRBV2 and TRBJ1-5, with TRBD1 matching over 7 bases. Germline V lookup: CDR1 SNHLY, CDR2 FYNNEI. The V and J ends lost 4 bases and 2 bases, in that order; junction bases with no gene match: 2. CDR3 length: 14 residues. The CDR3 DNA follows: TGTGCCAGCAGTGGACAGGGTGGCAATCAGCCCCAGCATTTT. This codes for CASSGQGGNQPQHF.

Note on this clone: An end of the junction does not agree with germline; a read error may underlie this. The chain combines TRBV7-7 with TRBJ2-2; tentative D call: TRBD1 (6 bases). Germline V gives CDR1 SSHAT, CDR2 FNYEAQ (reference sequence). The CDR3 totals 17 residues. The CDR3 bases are TGTGCTAGCAGCCCCCTAGGGGGACGGGCGAACACCGGGGAGCTGTTTTTT. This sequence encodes CASSPLGGRANTGELFF.

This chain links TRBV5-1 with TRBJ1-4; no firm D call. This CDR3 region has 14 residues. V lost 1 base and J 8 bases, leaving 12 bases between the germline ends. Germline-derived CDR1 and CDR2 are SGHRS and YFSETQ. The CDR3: CASSLSGFGEKLFF. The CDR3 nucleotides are TGCGCCAGCAGCTTGAGTGGGTTCGGGGAAAAACTGTTTTTT.

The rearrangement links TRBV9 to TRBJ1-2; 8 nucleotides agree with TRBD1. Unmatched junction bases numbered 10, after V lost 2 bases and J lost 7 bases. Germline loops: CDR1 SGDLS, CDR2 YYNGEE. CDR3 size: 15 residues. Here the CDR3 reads CASSVDHDRGGGYTF. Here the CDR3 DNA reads TGTGCCAGCAGCGTCGACCACGACAGGGGCGGTGGCTACACCTTC.

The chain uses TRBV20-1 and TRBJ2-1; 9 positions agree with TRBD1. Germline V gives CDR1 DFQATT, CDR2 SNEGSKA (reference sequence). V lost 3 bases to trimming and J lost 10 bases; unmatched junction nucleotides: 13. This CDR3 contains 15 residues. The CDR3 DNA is TGCAGTGCTAGTCCGGGACAGGGAGTCGCCGGCGAGCAGTTCTTC. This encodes CSASPGQGVAGEQFF.

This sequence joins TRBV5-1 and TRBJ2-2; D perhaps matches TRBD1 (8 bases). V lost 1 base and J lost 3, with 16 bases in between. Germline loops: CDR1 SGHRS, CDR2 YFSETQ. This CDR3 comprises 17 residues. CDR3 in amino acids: CASSLLGGTGDTGELFF. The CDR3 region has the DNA TGCGCCAGCAGCTTGTTGGGAGGGACAGGCGACACCGGGGAGCTGTTTTTT.